The source of this TCR beta chain is a study of blood T cell repertoires in COVID-19. Germline CDR1 reads MNHEY; CDR2 reads SVGAGI. Trimming cost V 7 bases and J 1 base, with 14 bases left between them. The CDR3 is made up of 15 amino acids. Assay used: immunoSEQ multiplex PCR; TCRdb lists only in-frame clones, some missing. The table has fewer than 15,000 clones, roughly 88% seen once. Sequencing was performed on peripheral blood. The sequence derives from a human donor in a cohort sampled during active COVID-19. V is TRBV6-5 and J is TRBJ2-1; no clear D. CDR3: CASTQGGNSYNEQFF. For the CDR3, the DNA is TGTGCCAGCACTCAAGGCGGCAATTCCTACAATGAGCAGTTCTTC.